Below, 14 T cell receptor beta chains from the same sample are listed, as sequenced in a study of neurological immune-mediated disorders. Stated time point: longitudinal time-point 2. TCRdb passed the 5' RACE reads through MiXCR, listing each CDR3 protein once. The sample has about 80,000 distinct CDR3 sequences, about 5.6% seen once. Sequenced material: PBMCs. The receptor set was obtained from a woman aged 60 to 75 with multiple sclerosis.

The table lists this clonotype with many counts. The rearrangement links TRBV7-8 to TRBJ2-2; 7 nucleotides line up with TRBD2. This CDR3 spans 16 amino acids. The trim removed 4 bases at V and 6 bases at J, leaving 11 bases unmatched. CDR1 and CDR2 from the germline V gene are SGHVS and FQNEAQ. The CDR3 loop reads CASSWLAAGGAGELFF. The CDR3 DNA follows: TGTGCCAGCAGCTGGCTAGCGGCTGGAGGTGCCGGGGAGCTGTTTTTT.

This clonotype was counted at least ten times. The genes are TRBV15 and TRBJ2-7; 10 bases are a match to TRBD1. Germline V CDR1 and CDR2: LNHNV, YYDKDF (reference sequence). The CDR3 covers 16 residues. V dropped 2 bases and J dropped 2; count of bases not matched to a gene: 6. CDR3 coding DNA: TGTGCCACCAGCAGACAAGACAGGGGGCAAGCCTACGAGCAGTACTTC. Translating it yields CATSRQDRGQAYEQYF.

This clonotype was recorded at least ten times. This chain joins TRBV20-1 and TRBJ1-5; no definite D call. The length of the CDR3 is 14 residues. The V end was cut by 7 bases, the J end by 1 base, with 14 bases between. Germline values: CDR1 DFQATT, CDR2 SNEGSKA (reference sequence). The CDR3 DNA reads TGCAGTGGTTCGGGCGTTGGGAGCAATCAGCCCCAGCATTTT. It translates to CSGSGVGSNQPQHF.

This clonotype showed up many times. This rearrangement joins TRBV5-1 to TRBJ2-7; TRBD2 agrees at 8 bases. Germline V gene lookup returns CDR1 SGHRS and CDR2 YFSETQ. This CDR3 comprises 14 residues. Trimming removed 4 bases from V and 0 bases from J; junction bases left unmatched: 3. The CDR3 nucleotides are TGCGCCAGCAGCATGGGACTAGACTCCTACGAGCAGTACTTC. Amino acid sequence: CASSMGLDSYEQYF.

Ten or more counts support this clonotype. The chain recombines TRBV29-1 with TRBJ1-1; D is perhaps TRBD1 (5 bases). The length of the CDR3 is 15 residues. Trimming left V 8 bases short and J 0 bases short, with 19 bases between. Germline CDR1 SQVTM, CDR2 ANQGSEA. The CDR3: CSTGTTRNLNTEAFF. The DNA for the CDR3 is TGCAGCACCGGGACCACCAGAAACTTGAACACTGAAGCTTTCTTT.

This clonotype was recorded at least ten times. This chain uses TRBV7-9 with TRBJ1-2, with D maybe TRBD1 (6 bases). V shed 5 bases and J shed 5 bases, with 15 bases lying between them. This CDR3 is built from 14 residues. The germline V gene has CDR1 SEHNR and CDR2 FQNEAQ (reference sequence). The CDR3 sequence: CASSPSTGAYGYTF. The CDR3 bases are TGTGCCAGCAGCCCTTCGACAGGCGCTTATGGCTACACCTTC. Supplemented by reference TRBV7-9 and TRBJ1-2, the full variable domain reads DTGVSQNPRHKITKRGQNVTFRCDPISEHNRLYWYRQTLGQGPEFLTYFQNEAQLEKSRLLSDRFSAERPKGSFSTLEIQRTEQGDSAMYLCASSPSTGAYGYTFGSGTRLTVV.

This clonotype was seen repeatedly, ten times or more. CDR3 coding DNA: TGCGCCAGCAGCTTGGGGGATCGACAGGGCACAGATACGCAGTATTTT. Amino acid sequence: CASSLGDRQGTDTQYF. The chain has TRBV5-1 and TRBJ2-3, with D tentatively TRBD1 (6 bases). The CDR3 loop spans 16 amino acids. Trimming pared 0 bases from V and 1 base from J, leaving 12 bases between. Germline CDR1 SGHRS, CDR2 YFSETQ.

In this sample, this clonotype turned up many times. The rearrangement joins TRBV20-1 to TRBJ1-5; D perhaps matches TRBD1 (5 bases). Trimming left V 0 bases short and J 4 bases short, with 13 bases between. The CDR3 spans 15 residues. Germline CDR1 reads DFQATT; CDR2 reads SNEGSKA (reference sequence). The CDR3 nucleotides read TGCAGTGCTAGAGATCCGGCAGGGAATAATCAGCCCCAGCATTTT. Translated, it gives CSARDPAGNNQPQHF.

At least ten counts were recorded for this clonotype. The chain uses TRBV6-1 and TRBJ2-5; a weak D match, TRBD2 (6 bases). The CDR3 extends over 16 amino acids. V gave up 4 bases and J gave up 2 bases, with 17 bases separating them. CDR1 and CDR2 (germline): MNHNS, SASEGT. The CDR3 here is CASSVTWGGIQETQYF. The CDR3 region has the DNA TGTGCCAGCAGTGTAACTTGGGGCGGGATTCAAGAGACCCAGTACTTC.

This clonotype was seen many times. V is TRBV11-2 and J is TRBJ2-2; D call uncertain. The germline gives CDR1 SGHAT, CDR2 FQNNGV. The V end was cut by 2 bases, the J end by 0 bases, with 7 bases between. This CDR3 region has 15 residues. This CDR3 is CASSLMDTNTGELFF. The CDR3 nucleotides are TGTGCCAGCAGCTTAATGGATACGAACACCGGGGAGCTGTTTTTT.

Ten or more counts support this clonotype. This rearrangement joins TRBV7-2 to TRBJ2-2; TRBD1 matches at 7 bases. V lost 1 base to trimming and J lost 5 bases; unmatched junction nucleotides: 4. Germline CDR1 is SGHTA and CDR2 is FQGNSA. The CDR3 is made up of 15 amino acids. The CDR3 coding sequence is TGTGCCAGCAGCTTAGGACAGGGTAGAACCGGGGAGCTGTTTTTT. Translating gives CASSLGQGRTGELFF.

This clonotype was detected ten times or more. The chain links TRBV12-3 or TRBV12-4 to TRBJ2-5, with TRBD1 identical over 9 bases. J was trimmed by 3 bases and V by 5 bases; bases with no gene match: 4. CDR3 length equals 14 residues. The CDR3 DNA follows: TGTGCCAGCAGTCCGGACAGGGGAGAAGAGACCCAGTACTTC. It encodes CASSPDRGEETQYF.

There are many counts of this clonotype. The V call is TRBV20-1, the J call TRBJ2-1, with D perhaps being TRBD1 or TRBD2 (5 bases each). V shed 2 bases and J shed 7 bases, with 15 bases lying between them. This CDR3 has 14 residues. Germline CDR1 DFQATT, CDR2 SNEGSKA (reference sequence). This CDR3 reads CSARQGARGNEQFF. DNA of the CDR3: TGCAGTGCTAGACAAGGGGCCAGAGGGAATGAGCAGTTCTTC.

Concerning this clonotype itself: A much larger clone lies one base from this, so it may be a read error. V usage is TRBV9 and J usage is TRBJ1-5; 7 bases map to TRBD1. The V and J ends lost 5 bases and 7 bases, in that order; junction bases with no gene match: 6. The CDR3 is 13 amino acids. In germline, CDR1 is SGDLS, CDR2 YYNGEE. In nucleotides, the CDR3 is TGTGCCAGCAGAAGGGGGCAGGGACAGCCCCAGCATTTT. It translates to CASRRGQGQPQHF.